This T cell receptor beta chain was found in a study of shared clonotypes between healthy human individuals. At the level of the study: Contributing individuals were two females and three males aged 18 to 49. Per donor, CD8 memory used one plate, CD8 naive used two, CD4 memory used three and CD4 naive used three.

The table came from immunoSEQ multiplex PCR; TCRdb's copy has only in-frame clones and leaves some out. The sample lists around 2.5 million clones; approximately 93% were seen once. V was trimmed by 8 bases and J by 0 bases, leaving 14 bases between them. The CDR3 has 15 residues. A remark on this clone: Its antigen is not known.

Overall study results and limits: Naive subsets usually exceeded memory subsets in estimated richness. Enrolling few donors narrowed the genetic and exposure-history diversity that was represented.

The chain joins TRBV23-1 to TRBJ2-1; tentatively, D is TRBD2 (5 bases). TRBV23-1 carries the ORF label, with uncertain function. The receptor was isolated from a man between 18 and 29 years old in good health. Some clones in this sample may be carry-over from other donors' samples. Sequencing used naive CD4+ T cells from PBMCs. Specified subset: CD45RA+ positively selected. This CDR3 is CASSTLAPSYNEQFF. The CDR3 coding sequence is TGCGCCAGCTCAACCTTAGCGCCCTCCTACAATGAGCAGTTCTTC.